This T cell receptor beta chain was found in a study of neoadjuvant nivolumab and ipilimumab in lung cancer. Across the study: The combination arm added day-1 ipilimumab 1 mg/kg to nivolumab 3 mg/kg on days 1, 15, 29.

J lost 6 bases, V lost 8 bases, and 5 bases had no gene match. From germline, CDR1 is MNHEY and CDR2 SVGAGI. The CDR3 covers 13 residues. Overall study findings and caveats: Pretherapy blood TCR richness correlated positively with resected tumor richness. From pretherapy to surgery, tumor richness and clonality rose with dual therapy.

In regard to this clone: What it recognizes is unknown.

Here immunoSEQ multiplex PCR was the method, and the copy in TCRdb shows in-frame clones only, minus some. The sample records about 23,000 clones, roughly 84% being singletons. V is TRBV6-5 and J is TRBJ2-2; 8 bases are shared with TRBD1. The receptor was derived from an adult with non-small cell lung cancer. Material: peripheral blood, obtained before neoadjuvant nivolumab, alone or with ipilimumab. The CDR3: CASRTGSAGELFF. The CDR3 nucleotides read TGTGCCAGCCGGACAGGGTCGGCCGGGGAGCTGTTTTTT.